The present T cell receptor beta chain was sequenced within a study of T cells in Graves' hyperthyroidism and ophthalmopathy (dated by TCRdb to between 2018 and 2021). Some background on the complete study: Peripheral blood was sampled at the time of initial diagnosis, prior to any treatment. In addition, the study compared T-cell repertoires in thyroid tissue and in blood from several Graves' hyperthyroidism patients. TCR V-J signatures able to tell the groups apart were searched for in a discovery cohort of around 95 patients, of whom roughly 42 had Graves' ophthalmopathy and roughly 57 had stable Graves' hyperthyroidism. After sampling, hyperthyroidism patients received methimazole starting at 30 mg daily, and ophthalmopathy patients received high-dose intravenous methylprednisolone. According to the paper, TCR Vbeta CDR3 sequencing was carried out on approximately 140 peripheral blood samples, which came from fewer than 50 ophthalmopathy, fewer than 80 hyperthyroidism and about 17 progressor patients. The 90 to 100 discovery patients were randomly divided into training and test sets at a 7:3 ratio. Prospective prediction of ophthalmopathy was tested in an independent validation cohort of 18 to 20 hyperthyroidism patients and some 17 patients who later progressed to ophthalmopathy. The paper's findings and limits, for the study overall: Most expanded thyroid clonotypes (frequency above 0.001) were also found in blood, which suggests that blood repertoires may mirror thyroid immune responses. Sample size was not statistically predetermined, and blinding of investigators to group allocation was not performed. Ophthalmopathy was separated from stable hyperthyroidism by a 13 V-J signature model, with around 90% sensitivity and about 81% specificity obtained in cross-validation and 80%/75% obtained in testing. In validation, progression to ophthalmopathy was predicted by the model with nearly 71% sensitivity and roughly 76% specificity, a median of around 5.9 months before onset.

TCR beta CDR3 regions were amplified from RNA transcripts. For the first round of RT-PCR on the TCR CDR3, the HTBI primer set was used together with the Qiagen OneStep RT-PCR kit. A second multiplex PCR round built the libraries, followed by size selection and purification. Sequencing of the libraries was done on an Illumina HiSeq2000 using paired-end 100 bp reads. The published analysis was carried out like this. SOAPnuke was used to process the raw data, throwing out any read that contained adapters or uncalled bases, had a mean Phred below 15, or lacked an exact constant-primer or identifier match. COPE v1.2.5 was used to merge high-quality paired reads, and clonotypes were defined as unique nucleotide sequences. Clonotypes were aligned to IMGT TRBV, TRBD and TRBJ reference segments using MiTCR v1.1. The analysis included only V-J combinations with a frequency above 0.0001, which together covered approximately 99% of the repertoires. The TCS score was defined as F50 (clonal expansion) divided by E x V (chaos), with BLOSUM62-based TCRdist calculated between CDR3 peptides within each V-J. Welch's t-statistics and random forest reduced roughly 500 V-J features to roughly 13, which were used in a naive Bayes classifier (R e1071). TCRdb reprocessed the public reads (quality trimming at Q25 with fastp, clone calling with MiXCR) and kept in-frame beta chains. Each CDR3 protein gets just one entry, which takes the most common genes and DNA from the rows behind it. These V and J calls originate from TCRdb's pipeline instead of the authors' own analysis. The sample includes some 510,000 distinct CDR3 sequences, with less than 25% observed a single time. In total, the top ten clones hold around 27% of the sample.

This clonotype was observed at least ten times. Its cognate antigen has yet to be identified. No base quality information exists; no much larger clone differs at one position. Reading from cysteine to phenylalanine, the CDR3 counts 15 amino acids. Only the CDR3 DNA is retained, 45 bases long and in frame from the first base. The germline V gene encodes CDR1 MNHNS and CDR2 SASEGT. Trimming takes 6 bases from V and 6 bases from J, and the germline ends sit 18 bases apart. Stable Graves' hyperthyroidism was defined as no progression to ophthalmopathy during 18 months of follow-up. Hyperthyroidism patients were newly diagnosed, with disease duration under 2 months, and aged 18 to 65 years. Exclusion was applied to patients with uncontrolled infections, other autoimmune diseases, pregnancy or lactation. Diagnoses relied on clinical symptoms, serum thyroxine and TRAb, thyroid ultrasound and orbital computed tomography. PBMCs were separated from roughly 9.3 ml of fresh peripheral blood using Ficoll-Paque density gradient centrifugation. Total RNA was extracted with Trizol reagent, and quality was checked on an Agilent 2100 Bioanalyzer.

The sequenced material came from blood. The chain was built from TRBV6-1 and TRBJ1-5; no D segment can be confidently identified. This clonotype was obtained from a man in his late teens or twenties with Graves' hyperthyroidism. At the DNA level, the sequence is TGTGCCAGCAGGCCCTTTCCCCACACCGGTCAGCCCCAGCATTTT. The translation is CASRPFPHTGQPQHF.